This T cell receptor (beta chain) derives from a study of blood T cell repertoires in COVID-19. Study as a whole: Sources were T cells, B-cell-depleted T cells, or PBMCs; the material itself was cDNA or gDNA.

The trim removed 5 bases at V and 6 bases at J, leaving 8 bases unmatched. Germline CDR1 is SQVTM and CDR2 is ANQGSEA. The CDR3 consists of 14 residues. Produced via immunoSEQ multiplex PCR; TCRdb's table is partial and in-frame only. Counted here are roughly 170,000 clones, less than 85% occurring once; the ten biggest clones make up about 7%. The sequence was collected from a human donor in a cohort sampled during active COVID-19. This chain connects TRBV29-1 to TRBJ2-7, with 12 bases lining up with TRBD1. Sequences were obtained from peripheral blood. DNA for the CDR3: TGCAGCGTTACCGGGACAGGGGGCGCCGGCGAGCAGTACTTC. Amino acids: CSVTGTGGAGEQYF.